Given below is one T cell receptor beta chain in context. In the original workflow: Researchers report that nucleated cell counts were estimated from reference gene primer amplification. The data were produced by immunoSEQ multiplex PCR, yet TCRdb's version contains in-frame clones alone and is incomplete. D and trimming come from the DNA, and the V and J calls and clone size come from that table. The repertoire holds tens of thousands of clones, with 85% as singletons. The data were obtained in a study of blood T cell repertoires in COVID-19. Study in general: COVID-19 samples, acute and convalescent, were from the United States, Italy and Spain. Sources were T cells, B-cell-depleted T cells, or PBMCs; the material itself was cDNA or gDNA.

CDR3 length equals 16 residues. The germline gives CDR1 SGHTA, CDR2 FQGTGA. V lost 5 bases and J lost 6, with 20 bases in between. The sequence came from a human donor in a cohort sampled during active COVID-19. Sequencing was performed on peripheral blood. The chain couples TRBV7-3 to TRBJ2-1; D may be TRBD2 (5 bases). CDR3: CASSPGRGLGSNEQFF. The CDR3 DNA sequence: TGTGCCAGCAGCCCCGGTCGCGGGTTGGGGTCCAATGAGCAGTTCTTC.